What follows is one TCR beta chain and its context. Its matching antigen is unknown. An Oncomine TCR Beta short-read assay was used to sequence the DNA from cultured CD4+ T cells. TCRdb re-called the PCR reads with MiXCR, one entry per CDR3 protein. The table lists 15,000 to 20,000 distinct CDR3 sequences, 58% of them singletons. The sample is drawn from a study of vaccination and CD4 T cells after COVID-19. Treatment specified: approximately nine-day PBMC culture with coronavirus spike peptide pools or control peptides (ViraFEST assay). V lost 0 bases and J lost 2, with 16 bases in between. Per germline, CDR1 GTSNPN and CDR2 SVGIG (reference sequence). The CDR3 runs 16 residues. General observations from the study: Researchers report that 304 of 307 vaccine-specific clones in convalescent patients proved spike mono-reactive.

V gene TRBV30 combines with J gene TRBJ2-5; the D is unclear. The clonotype was recovered from a human donor who had recovered from COVID-19. Sequenced here: CD4+ T cells from blood, cultured in vitro, sampled before SARS-CoV-2 vaccination. CDR3 loop: CAWSVGNINPQETQYF. In nucleotides, the CDR3 is TGTGCCTGGAGTGTTGGGAACATAAACCCACAAGAGACCCAGTACTTC. The full variable domain, rest sourced from reference TRBV30 and TRBJ2-5, is SQTIHQWPATLVQPVGSPLSLECTVEGTSNPNLYWYRQAAGRGLQLLFYSVGIGQISSEVPQNLSASRPQDRQFILSSKKLLLSDSGFYLCAWSVGNINPQETQYFGPGTRLLVL.